The 24 T cell receptor beta chains in this list originate from one sample, sequenced in a study of T-cell memory formation after mild COVID-19. One entry per CDR3 protein, called by TCRdb with MiXCR from the 5' RACE reads. Here the sample spans some 180,000 distinct CDR3 sequences, roughly 18% being singletons. Sequencing was performed on PBMCs or a T cell subset sorted from them (not recorded which). These receptors were taken from a man aged 18 to 29 who had mild COVID-19 (a few samples of this study predate the infection). Cell type and time point are not known.

The sample holds a few counts of this clonotype. The rearrangement uses TRBV6-1 and TRBJ2-1; 11 bases are a match to TRBD2. CDR3 length: 15 amino acids. Germline V gives CDR1 MNHNS, CDR2 SASEGT. V trimming: 1 base; J trimming: 5 bases; junction bases outside the gene matches: 1. The CDR3 coding sequence is TGTGCCAGCAGTGAAGGACTAGCGGGGAACAATGAGCAGTTCTTC. Protein product: CASSEGLAGNNEQFF.

The chain combines TRBV10-1 with TRBJ2-3; D remains ambiguous. This CDR3 spans 13 amino acids. Trimming left V 6 bases short and J 1 base short, with 8 bases between. From germline, CDR1 is WNHNN and CDR2 SYGVQD (reference sequence). The CDR3 coding sequence is TGCGCCAGCAGGAGGACCCGCACAGATACGCAGTATTTT. Translation: CASRRTRTDTQYF.

This clonotype was observed a few times. The chain recombines TRBV3-1 with TRBJ2-3, with D tentatively TRBD2 (6 bases). This CDR3 spans 15 amino acids. Trimming removed 1 base from V and 1 base from J, with 9 bases in between. CDR1 LGHDT and CDR2 YNNKEL come from the germline V gene (reference sequence). The CDR3 bases are TGTGCCAGCAGCCAAGGGCGGGGTCGCACAGATACGCAGTATTTT. This encodes CASSQGRGRTDTQYF.

In DNA form, the CDR3 reads TGTGCCAGCAGCCATCCAGGCTCAGGGGTCCGTGCAGAGACCCAGTACTTC. Translation gives CASSHPGSGVRAETQYF. This chain links TRBV4-2 with TRBJ2-5, with D possibly TRBD1 on 6 matching bases. With 3 bases removed from V and 4 bases from J, the gap between germline ends came to 21 bases. Germline CDR1 and CDR2: LGHNA and YNFKEQ. CDR3 length: 17 residues.

The sample holds a few counts of this clonotype. This chain connects TRBV5-1 to TRBJ2-5; D unclear. The V end was cut by 7 bases, the J end by 0 bases, with 13 bases between. The germline V gene has CDR1 SGHRS and CDR2 YFSETQ. The CDR3 runs to 14 residues. CDR3 DNA: TGCGCCAGCCAAAAAGGGAACAACCAAGAGACCCAGTACTTC. This encodes CASQKGNNQETQYF.

This clonotype was observed a few times. V usage is TRBV18 and J usage is TRBJ2-6; D not resolved. Germline V gene sequence: CDR1 KGHSH, CDR2 LQKENI. The CDR3 loop spans 14 amino acids. The V and J ends lost 0 bases and 7 bases respectively, with 7 bases between them. The CDR3 region has the DNA TGTGCCAGCTCACCACCGGGCACAGCCAACGTCCTGACTTTC. Protein product: CASSPPGTANVLTF.

This clonotype was counted a few times. J is TRBJ1-4 and V is TRBV18; D remains unclear. V shed 6 bases and J shed 3 bases, with 14 bases lying between them. Germline CDR1 KGHSH, CDR2 LQKENI. The CDR3 runs to 15 residues. CDR3 region: CASSTRRASNEKLFF. As DNA, the CDR3 is TGTGCCAGCTCCACCCGAAGGGCCTCTAATGAAAAACTGTTTTTT.

The V call is TRBV10-3, the J call TRBJ2-1; D is uncertain. V was trimmed by 5 bases and J by 8 bases, leaving 13 bases between them. CDR1 and CDR2 (germline): ENHRY, SYGVKD. The CDR3 is 13 amino acids. The CDR3 loop reads CAISPMGSHEQFF. The CDR3 DNA follows: TGTGCCATCAGTCCTATGGGGTCCCATGAGCAGTTCTTC.

The chain carries TRBV12-3 or TRBV12-4 and TRBJ2-1; possible D gene TRBD1, 6 bases. The CDR3 contains 12 residues. The V gene lost 8 bases and the J gene lost 8 bases, with 13 bases spanning the gap. The CDR3 protein is CASQGIIDEQFF. CDR3 nucleotides: TGTGCCAGCCAGGGGATAATAGATGAGCAGTTCTTC.

The chain carries TRBV24-1 and TRBJ2-2, with D tentatively TRBD1 (6 bases). This CDR3 is 14 amino acids long. Germline V gene sequence: CDR1 KGHDR, CDR2 SFDVKD. The V end was cut by 9 bases, the J end by 0 bases, with 10 bases between. DNA of the CDR3: TGTGCCACCGGGACACGAGCGAACACCGGGGAGCTGTTTTTT. This gives the protein CATGTRANTGELFF.

The chain employs TRBV5-1 and TRBJ2-1; no firm D call. The CDR3 consists of 14 residues. Trimming left V 0 bases short and J 4 bases short, with 8 bases between. Germline CDR1 is SGHRS and CDR2 is YFSETQ. In DNA, the CDR3 is TGCGCCAGCAGCTTGGCAGATTCTTACAATGAGCAGTTCTTC. Protein sequence: CASSLADSYNEQFF.

The table lists this clonotype with a few counts. The rearrangement joins TRBV2 to TRBJ2-4; D possibly corresponds to TRBD2 (5 bases). V lost 6 bases to trimming and J lost 8 bases, with 11 bases between them. This CDR3 spans 12 amino acids. Germline V CDR1 and CDR2: SNHLY, FYNNEI. The CDR3 sequence is CASSLGRDIQYF. For the CDR3, the DNA is TGTGCCAGCAGCTTAGGGAGAGACATTCAGTACTTC.

V gene TRBV9 combines with J gene TRBJ2-7; 7 bases fit TRBD2. Germline-derived CDR1 and CDR2 are SGDLS and YYNGEE. The V segment lost 2 bases and the J segment 6 bases; nucleotides outside the gene matches: 5. The length of the CDR3 is 13 residues. CDR3 sequence reads: CASSVDGGSEQYF. Here the CDR3 DNA reads TGTGCCAGCAGCGTGGACGGGGGGTCCGAGCAGTACTTC.

This clonotype was seen a few times. The J gene is TRBJ2-5, the V gene TRBV12-3 or TRBV12-4, with D tentatively TRBD2 (6 bases). The CDR3 length is 14 residues. Trimming took 5 bases from V and 5 from J, leaving 15 bases between them. CDR3 sequence reads: CASSLGTVSETQYF. In DNA form, the CDR3 reads TGTGCCAGCAGTCTCGGGACTGTTTCCGAGACCCAGTACTTC.

The chain combines TRBV10-3 with TRBJ1-1; D remains ambiguous. The V gene's germline CDR1 is ENHRY and CDR2 SYGVKD. This CDR3 has 16 amino acids. Deletions cut 4 bases from V and 4 bases from J, with 19 bases between. The DNA of the CDR3 is TGTGCCATCAGTGGTGGGAGGTCAATCGTGATCACTGAAGCTTTCTTT. This translates into CAISGGRSIVITEAFF.

The chain has TRBV6-4 and TRBJ2-3; D remains ambiguous. Deletions cut 1 base from V and 3 bases from J, with 5 bases between. This CDR3 spans 13 amino acids. From germline, CDR1 is MRHNA and CDR2 SNTAGT. CDR3 coding DNA: TGTGCCAGCAGTGACTTGAAGACAGATACGCAGTATTTT. Its protein product is CASSDLKTDTQYF.

This chain connects TRBV10-1 to TRBJ1-2; D uncertain. Trimming took off 2 bases at V and 2 bases at J, with 6 bases between the two ends. The length of the CDR3 is 13 residues. Germline CDR1 and CDR2: WNHNN and SYGVQD (reference sequence). The CDR3 spells CASSERENYGYTF. CDR3 DNA: TGCGCCAGCAGTGAGCGGGAGAACTATGGCTACACCTTC.

This clonotype was counted between two and nine times. This chain links TRBV5-1 with TRBJ2-1, with 13 bases that match TRBD2. The CDR3 is made up of 20 amino acids. J lost 2 bases, V lost 1 base, and 12 bases had no gene match. Germline V gives CDR1 SGHRS, CDR2 YFSETQ. DNA of the CDR3: TGCGCCAGCAGCTTGAAACCACTAGCGGGGGGGCCATTTCCCTACAATGAGCAGTTCTTC. Its translation: CASSLKPLAGGPFPYNEQFF.

The chain carries TRBV20-1 and TRBJ2-7; a weak D match, TRBD2 (6 bases). CDR1 is DFQATT and CDR2 is SNEGSKA in the germline V gene (reference sequence). V lost 6 bases, J lost 4 bases, and 10 bases lay in between. The CDR3 loop spans 11 amino acids. Here the CDR3 reads CSATGLYEQYV. The DNA for the CDR3 is TGCAGTGCCACGGGACTTTACGAGCAGTACGTC.

Concerning this clonotype itself: No conserved phenylalanine or tryptophan ends this CDR3, so it is likely a read error. The chain is built from TRBV7-2 and TRBJ2-3; D call uncertain. V lost 8 bases and J 3 bases, leaving 9 bases between the germline ends. This CDR3 has 12 amino acids. Germline CDR1 and CDR2: SGHTA and FQGNSA. The DNA of the CDR3 is TGTGCCAGCGCAAGTCAGACAGATACGCAGTATCTT. This translates into CASASQTDTQYL.

This clonotype appeared a few times. The chain has TRBV29-1 and TRBJ1-4; D is undetermined. In germline, CDR1 is SQVTM, CDR2 ANQGSEA. V was shortened by 7 bases and J by 0 bases, with 3 bases between the two germline ends. The CDR3 extends over 11 amino acids. The CDR3 sequence is CSATTNEKLFF. CDR3 nucleotide sequence: TGCAGCGCTACAACTAATGAAAAACTGTTTTTT.

As concerns this clonotype: A read error is possible here, since a much larger clone lies one base away. The chain combines TRBV7-2 with TRBJ1-1; D is unclear. Trimming stripped 0 bases from V and 10 bases from J, with 12 bases between. The CDR3 has 13 amino acids. The germline V gene encodes CDR1 SGHTA and CDR2 FQGNSA. This CDR3 is CASSLARTAGAFF. Here the CDR3 DNA reads TGTGCCAGCAGCTTAGCGAGAACAGCTGGAGCTTTCTTT.

The rearrangement links TRBV12-3 or TRBV12-4 to TRBJ2-3, with 8 bases fitting TRBD2. CDR3 length: 15 residues. J gave up 2 bases and V 2 bases, and 3 bases lay outside the gene matches. The CDR3 sequence: CASSLRGGLTDTQYF. The CDR3, as DNA: TGTGCCAGCAGTTTACGGGGGGGCCTCACAGATACGCAGTATTTT.

This clonotype has more than one count but fewer than ten. In DNA, the CDR3 is TGTGCCAGCTCACGGGGGGACCCTGGCTACGAGCAGTACGTC. Encoded protein: CASSRGDPGYEQYV. The chain couples TRBV18 to TRBJ2-7; D is possibly TRBD2 (6 bases). Trimming pared 4 bases from V and 3 bases from J, leaving 13 bases between. Germline CDR1 reads KGHSH; CDR2 reads LQKENI. The CDR3 extends over 14 amino acids.